This entry lists 17 T cell receptor beta chains sequenced from one sample in a study of CXCR3-negative and CXCR3-positive naive CD8 T cells. The libraries of TRB cDNA were constructed through 5' RACE using UMI labels. Each CDR3 protein gets one entry in TCRdb, which reprocessed the 5' RACE reads and gives no DNA. This listing includes tens of thousands of distinct CDR3 sequences. The specimen was naive CXCR3- CD8+ T cells from blood. Subset described: CD45RO-CCR7+CD27+CD95- naive CD8+ T cells lacking CXCR3 (TNR3-). These receptors all stem from a human donor in good health. Some clones in this sample may be carry-over from other donors' samples.

This sequence joins TRBV29-1 and TRBJ2-3. The CDR3 has 13 residues. CDR1 and CDR2 (germline): SQVTM, ANQGSEA. CDR3 loop: CSVHESPTDTQYF.

The chain combines TRBV20-1 with TRBJ2-2; TCRdb selects TRBD1, and the lack of DNA leaves this call unchecked. The CDR3 contains 17 residues. Per germline, CDR1 DFQATT and CDR2 SNEGSKA (reference sequence). CDR3 in amino acids: CSARDGAVASNTGELFF.

The J gene is TRBJ2-1, the V gene TRBV24-1; the D call from TCRdb, TRBD2, cannot be confirmed without DNA. Germline lookup yields CDR1 KGHDR and CDR2 SFDVKD. The CDR3 covers 12 residues. The CDR3 is CATHGLDDEQFF.

This clonotype ranks as medium-sized in terms of frequency. The chain has TRBV29-1 and TRBJ1-3. CDR1 and CDR2 (germline): SQVTM, ANQGSEA. This CDR3 spans 13 amino acids. The CDR3 here is CSVAPEVGNTIYF.

This chain connects TRBV13 to TRBJ2-7; TCRdb indicates TRBD1, and absent DNA this call remains unverified. CDR1 is PRHDT and CDR2 is FYEKMQ in the germline V gene (reference sequence). The CDR3 totals 14 residues. The CDR3 loop reads CASSSTESFYEQYF.

This rearrangement joins TRBV6-2 or TRBV6-3 to TRBJ1-1; TCRdb's D call, TRBD1, is unchecked because there is no DNA. CDR1 MNHEY and CDR2 SVGEGT come from the germline V gene. The CDR3 sequence is 15 residues long. The CDR3 spells CASSYSGGAFAEAFF.

CDR3 region: CASSFILAGYTDTQYF. The chain combines TRBV28 with TRBJ2-3; there is no DNA to check the TCRdb D call of TRBD2. Germline V gives CDR1 MDHEN, CDR2 SYDVKM. The CDR3 consists of 16 residues. Complete variable domain (other parts from reference TRBV28 and TRBJ2-3): DVKVTQSSRYLVKRTGEKVFLECVQDMDHENMFWYRQDPGLGLRLIYFSYDVKMKEKGDIPEGYSVSREKKERFSLILESASTNQTSMYLCASSFILAGYTDTQYFGPGTRLTVL.

This chain joins TRBV7-3 and TRBJ2-1; TCRdb reports TRBD1, a call that lacks DNA to check it against. Germline CDR1 and CDR2: SGHTA and FQGTGA. CDR3 length: 15 amino acids. This chain's CDR3 is CASSHPGQSYNEQFF.

The rearrangement joins TRBV28 to TRBJ2-7; TCRdb lists TRBD1, though no DNA is available to test this call. This CDR3 has 14 amino acids. Germline CDR1 and CDR2: MDHEN and SYDVKM. CDR3 in amino acids: CASSQGSPPLEQYF.

The V and J genes are TRBV29-1 and TRBJ1-2; lacking DNA, the TRBD1 call made by TCRdb goes unchecked. The CDR3 has 14 amino acids. CDR1 is SQVTM, CDR2 ANQGSEA, per germline. The CDR3 here is CSVDEPDTGDGCTF.

V and J are TRBV6-5 and TRBJ2-7. The CDR3 spans 12 residues. Per germline, CDR1 MNHEY and CDR2 SVGAGI. CDR3 amino acids: CASSSTTYEQYF.

The J gene is TRBJ1-1, the V gene TRBV3-1; the TCRdb D gene call, TRBD1, has no DNA to confirm it. The germline CDR1 and CDR2 sequences are LGHDT and YNNKEL (reference sequence). The CDR3 contains 19 residues. The CDR3: CASSQDLLPPGTTNTEAFF.

V and J are TRBV4-1 and TRBJ1-2; the D call from TCRdb, TRBD1, cannot be confirmed without DNA. CDR1 and CDR2 from the germline V gene are MGHRA and YSYEKL. The length of the CDR3 is 14 residues. This CDR3 reads CASSYQTGDSGYTF.

The chain links TRBV21-1 to TRBJ2-6. TRBV21-1 is a pseudogene locus. The CDR3 consists of 16 residues. The CDR3 is CASSWDPDSGANVLTF.

The rearrangement uses TRBV7-2 and TRBJ2-7; lacking DNA, the TRBD2 call made by TCRdb goes unchecked. Germline V gives CDR1 SGHTA, CDR2 FQGNSA. CDR3 length equals 15 residues. The CDR3: CASSPVAGGGYEQYF.

V is TRBV7-2 and J is TRBJ1-5. Germline-derived CDR1 and CDR2 are SGHTA and FQGNSA. The CDR3 extends over 13 amino acids. The CDR3 sequence: CAAGEDSNQPQHF.

The chain couples TRBV29-1 to TRBJ2-3; TCRdb's assignment of TRBD1 cannot be checked, as there is no DNA. The CDR3 totals 15 residues. Germline V gives CDR1 SQVTM, CDR2 ANQGSEA. The CDR3 reads CSVESDRGRPDTQYF.